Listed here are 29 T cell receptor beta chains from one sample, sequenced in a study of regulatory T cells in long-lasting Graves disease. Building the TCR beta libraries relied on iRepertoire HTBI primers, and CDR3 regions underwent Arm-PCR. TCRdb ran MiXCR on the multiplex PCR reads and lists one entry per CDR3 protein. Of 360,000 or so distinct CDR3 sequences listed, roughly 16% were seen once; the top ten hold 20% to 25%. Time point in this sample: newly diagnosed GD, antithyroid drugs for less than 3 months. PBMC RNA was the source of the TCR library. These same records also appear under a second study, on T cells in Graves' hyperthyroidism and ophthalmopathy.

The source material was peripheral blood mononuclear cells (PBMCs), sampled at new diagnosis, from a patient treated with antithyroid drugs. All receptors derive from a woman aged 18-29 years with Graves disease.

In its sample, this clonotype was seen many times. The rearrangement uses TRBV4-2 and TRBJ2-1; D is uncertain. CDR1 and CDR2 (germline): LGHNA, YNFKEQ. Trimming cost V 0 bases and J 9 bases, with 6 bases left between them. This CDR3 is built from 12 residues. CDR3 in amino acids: CASSQDVGEQFF. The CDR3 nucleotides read TGTGCCAGCAGCCAAGATGTGGGTGAGCAGTTCTTC.

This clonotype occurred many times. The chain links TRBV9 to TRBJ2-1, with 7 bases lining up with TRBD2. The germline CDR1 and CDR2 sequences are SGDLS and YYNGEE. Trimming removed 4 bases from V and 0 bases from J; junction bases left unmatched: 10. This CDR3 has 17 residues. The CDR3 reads CASSPRLAKSSYNEQFF. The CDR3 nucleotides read TGTGCCAGCAGCCCTCGACTAGCAAAGAGCTCCTACAATGAGCAGTTCTTC.

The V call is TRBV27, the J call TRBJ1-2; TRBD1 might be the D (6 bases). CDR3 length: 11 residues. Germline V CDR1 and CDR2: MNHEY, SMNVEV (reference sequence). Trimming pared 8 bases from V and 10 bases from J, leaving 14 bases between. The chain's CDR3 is CASRGARDYTF. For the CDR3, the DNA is TGTGCCAGCCGGGGGGCGCGGGACTACACCTTC.

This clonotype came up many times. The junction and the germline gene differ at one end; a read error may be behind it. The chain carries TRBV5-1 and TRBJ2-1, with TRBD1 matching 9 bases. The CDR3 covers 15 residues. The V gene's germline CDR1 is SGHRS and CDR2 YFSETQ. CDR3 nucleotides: TGTGCCAGCAGCCCGGGACAGGGATCCTACAATGAGCAGTTCTTC. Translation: CASSPGQGSYNEQFF.

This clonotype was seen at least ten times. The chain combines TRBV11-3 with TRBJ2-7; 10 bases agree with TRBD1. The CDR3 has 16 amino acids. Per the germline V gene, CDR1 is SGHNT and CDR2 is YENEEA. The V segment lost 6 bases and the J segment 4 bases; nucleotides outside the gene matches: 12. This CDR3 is CASSIGTGDRRYEQYF. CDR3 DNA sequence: TGTGCCAGCAGTATCGGGACAGGGGACCGGCGGTACGAGCAGTACTTC.

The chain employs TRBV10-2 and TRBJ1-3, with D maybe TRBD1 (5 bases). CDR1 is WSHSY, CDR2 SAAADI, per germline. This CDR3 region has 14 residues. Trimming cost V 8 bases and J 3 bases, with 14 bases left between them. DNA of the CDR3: TGCGCCAGCGGTCGGCAGGGTCGTGGAAACACCATATATTTT. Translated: CASGRQGRGNTIYF.

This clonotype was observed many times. The CDR3 region has the DNA TGTGCCAGCAGGGGTCAGCAGGGAGCCCAAGAGACCCAGTACTTC. It codes for CASRGQQGAQETQYF. The chain recombines TRBV28 with TRBJ2-5; D could derive from TRBD1 or TRBD2 (5 bases each). V was trimmed by 6 bases and J by 1 base, leaving 15 bases between them. The CDR3 runs to 15 residues. CDR1 and CDR2 from the germline V gene are MDHEN and SYDVKM. Using reference TRBV28 and TRBJ2-5 for the parts outside the CDR3, the full variable domain is DVKVTQSSRYLVKRTGEKVFLECVQDMDHENMFWYRQDPGLGLRLIYFSYDVKMKEKGDIPEGYSVSREKKERFSLILESASTNQTSMYLCASRGQQGAQETQYFGPGTRLLVL.

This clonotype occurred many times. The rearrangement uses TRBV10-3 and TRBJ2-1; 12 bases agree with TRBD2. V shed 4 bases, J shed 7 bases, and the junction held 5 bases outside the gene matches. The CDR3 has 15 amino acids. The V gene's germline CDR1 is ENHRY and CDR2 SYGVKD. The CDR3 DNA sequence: TGTGCCATCAGTGTGCTAGCGGGAGGGGTTAATGAGCAGTTCTTC. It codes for CAISVLAGGVNEQFF.

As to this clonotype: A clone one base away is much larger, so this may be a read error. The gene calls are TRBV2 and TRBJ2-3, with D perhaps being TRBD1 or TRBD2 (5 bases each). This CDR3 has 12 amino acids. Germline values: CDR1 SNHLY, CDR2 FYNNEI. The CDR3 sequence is CVSPGPTDTQYF. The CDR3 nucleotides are TGTGTCAGTCCGGGACCGACAGATACGCAGTATTTT.

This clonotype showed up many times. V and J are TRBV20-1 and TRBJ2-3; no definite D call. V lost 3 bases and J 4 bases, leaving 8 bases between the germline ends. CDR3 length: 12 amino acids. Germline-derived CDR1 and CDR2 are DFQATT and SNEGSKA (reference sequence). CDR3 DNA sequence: TGCAGTGCTAGTAAAAGCGCAGATACGCAGTATTTT. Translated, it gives CSASKSADTQYF.

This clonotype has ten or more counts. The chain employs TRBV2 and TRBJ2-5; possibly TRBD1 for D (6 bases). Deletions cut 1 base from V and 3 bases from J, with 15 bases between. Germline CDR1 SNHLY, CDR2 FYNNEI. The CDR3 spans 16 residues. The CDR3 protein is CASSEGGRPDKETQYF. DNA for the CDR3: TGTGCCAGCAGTGAAGGGGGGCGCCCGGATAAAGAGACCCAGTACTTC. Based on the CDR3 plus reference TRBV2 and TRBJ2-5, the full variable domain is EPEVTQTPSHQVTQMGQEVILRCVPISNHLYFYWYRQILGQKVEFLVSFYNNEISEKSEIFDDQFSVERPDGSNFTLKIRSTKLEDSAMYFCASSEGGRPDKETQYFGPGTRLLVL.

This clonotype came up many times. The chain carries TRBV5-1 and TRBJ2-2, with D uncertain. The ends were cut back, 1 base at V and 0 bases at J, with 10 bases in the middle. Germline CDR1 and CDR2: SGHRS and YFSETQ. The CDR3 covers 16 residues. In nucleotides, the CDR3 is TGCGCCAGCAGCTTGTTACGGATCGCGAACACCGGGGAGCTGTTTTTT. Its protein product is CASSLLRIANTGELFF.

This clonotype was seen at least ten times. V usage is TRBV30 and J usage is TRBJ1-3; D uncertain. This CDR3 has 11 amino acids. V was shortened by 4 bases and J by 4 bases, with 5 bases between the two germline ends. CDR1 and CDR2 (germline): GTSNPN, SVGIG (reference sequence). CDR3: CAWMRGNTIYF. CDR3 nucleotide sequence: TGTGCCTGGATGAGGGGAAACACCATATATTTT. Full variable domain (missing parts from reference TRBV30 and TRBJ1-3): SQTIHQWPATLVQPVGSPLSLECTVEGTSNPNLYWYRQAAGRGLQLLFYSVGIGQISSEVPQNLSASRPQDRQFILSSKKLLLSDSGFYLCAWMRGNTIYFGEGSWLTVV.

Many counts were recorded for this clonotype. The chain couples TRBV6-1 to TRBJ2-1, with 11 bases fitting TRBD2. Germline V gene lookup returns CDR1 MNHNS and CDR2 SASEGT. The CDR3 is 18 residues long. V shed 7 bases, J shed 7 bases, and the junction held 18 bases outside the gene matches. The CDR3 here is CASTKYDYGSGGVNEQFF. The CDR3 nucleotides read TGTGCCAGCACCAAATATGACTATGGTAGCGGGGGGGTAAATGAGCAGTTCTTC.

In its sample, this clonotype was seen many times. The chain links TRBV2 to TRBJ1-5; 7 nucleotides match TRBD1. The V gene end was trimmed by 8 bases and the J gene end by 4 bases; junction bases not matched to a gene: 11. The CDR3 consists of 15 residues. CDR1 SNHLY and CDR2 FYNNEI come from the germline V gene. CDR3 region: CASGIRGQGNQPQHF. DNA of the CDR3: TGTGCCAGCGGTATAAGGGGGCAAGGTAATCAGCCCCAGCATTTT. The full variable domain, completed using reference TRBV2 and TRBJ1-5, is EPEVTQTPSHQVTQMGQEVILRCVPISNHLYFYWYRQILGQKVEFLVSFYNNEISEKSEIFDDQFSVERPDGSNFTLKIRSTKLEDSAMYFCASGIRGQGNQPQHFGDGTRLSIL.

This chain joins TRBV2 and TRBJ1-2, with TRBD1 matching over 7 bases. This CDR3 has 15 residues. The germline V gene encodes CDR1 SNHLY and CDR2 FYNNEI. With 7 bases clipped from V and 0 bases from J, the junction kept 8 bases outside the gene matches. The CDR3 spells CASTEGAAPNYGYTF. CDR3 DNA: TGTGCCAGCACCGAGGGGGCAGCCCCTAACTATGGCTACACCTTC.

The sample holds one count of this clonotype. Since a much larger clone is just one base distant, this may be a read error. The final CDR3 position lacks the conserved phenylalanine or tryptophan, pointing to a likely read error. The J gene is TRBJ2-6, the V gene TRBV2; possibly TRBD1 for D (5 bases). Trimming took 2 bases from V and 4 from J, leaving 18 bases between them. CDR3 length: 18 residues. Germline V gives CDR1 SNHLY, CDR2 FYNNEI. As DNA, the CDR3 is TGTGCCAGCAGTGAAATGGTCTTTGGGGCGTCCGGGGCCAACGTCCTGACTTCC. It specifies CASSEMVFGASGANVLTS.

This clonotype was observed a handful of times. For the CDR3, the DNA is TGCGCCAGCAGCCGACTAGCGGGAGGGGGGGCCACAGATACGCAGTATTTT. Encoded protein: CASSRLAGGGATDTQYF. The chain combines TRBV5-1 with TRBJ2-3; 14 bases are shared with TRBD2. The germline gives CDR1 SGHRS, CDR2 YFSETQ. V lost 4 bases, J lost 2 bases, and 6 bases stayed unmatched. This CDR3 is 17 amino acids long.

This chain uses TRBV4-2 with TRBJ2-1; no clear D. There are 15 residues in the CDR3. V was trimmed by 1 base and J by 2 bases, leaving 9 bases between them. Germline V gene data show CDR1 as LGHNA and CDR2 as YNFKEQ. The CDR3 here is CASSQVVSAYNEQFF. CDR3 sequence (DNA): TGTGCCAGCAGCCAAGTTGTCAGTGCCTACAATGAGCAGTTCTTC.

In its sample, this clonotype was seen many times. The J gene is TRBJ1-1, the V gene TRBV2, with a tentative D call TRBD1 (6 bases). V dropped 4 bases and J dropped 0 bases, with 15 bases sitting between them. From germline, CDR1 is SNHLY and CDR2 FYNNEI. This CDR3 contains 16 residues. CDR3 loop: CASSAPQGIMNTEAFF. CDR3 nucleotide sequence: TGTGCCAGCAGTGCTCCACAGGGAATTATGAACACTGAAGCTTTCTTT.

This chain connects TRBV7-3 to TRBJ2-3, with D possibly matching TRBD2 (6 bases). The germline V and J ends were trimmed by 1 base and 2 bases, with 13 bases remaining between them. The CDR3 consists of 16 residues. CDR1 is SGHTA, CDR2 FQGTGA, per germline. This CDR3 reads CASSLRRRRDTDTQYF. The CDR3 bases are TGTGCCAGCAGCTTAAGGCGTAGGAGGGACACAGATACGCAGTATTTT.

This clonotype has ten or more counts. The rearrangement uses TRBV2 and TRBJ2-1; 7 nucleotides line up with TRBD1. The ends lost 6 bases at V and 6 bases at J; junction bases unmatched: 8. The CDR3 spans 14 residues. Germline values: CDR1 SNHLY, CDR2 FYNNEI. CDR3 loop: CASRPRGLLNEQFF. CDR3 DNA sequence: TGTGCCAGCAGGCCAAGGGGGCTCCTCAATGAGCAGTTCTTC.

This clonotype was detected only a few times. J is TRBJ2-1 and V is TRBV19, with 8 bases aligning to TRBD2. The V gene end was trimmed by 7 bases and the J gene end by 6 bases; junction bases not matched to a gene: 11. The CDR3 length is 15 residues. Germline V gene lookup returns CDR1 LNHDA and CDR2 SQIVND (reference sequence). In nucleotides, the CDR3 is TGTGCCAGTATTCTAGATGGGGCGGGGGGCAATGAGCAGTTCTTC. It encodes CASILDGAGGNEQFF.

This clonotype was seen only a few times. CDR3 DNA sequence: TGCAGTGCACCGAGACCCAGCTCCTACAATGAGCAGTTCTTC. Encoded protein: CSAPRPSSYNEQFF. The rearrangement links TRBV20-1 to TRBJ2-1; D is undetermined. Germline loops: CDR1 DFQATT, CDR2 SNEGSKA (reference sequence). The length of the CDR3 is 14 residues. Trimming shortened V by 6 bases and J by 0 bases, and 12 bases separated the two germline ends.

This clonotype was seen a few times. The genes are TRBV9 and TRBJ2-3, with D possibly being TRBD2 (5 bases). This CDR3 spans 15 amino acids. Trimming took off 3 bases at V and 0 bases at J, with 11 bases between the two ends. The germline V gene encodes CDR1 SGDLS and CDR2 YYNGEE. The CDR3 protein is CASSESGYSTDTQYF. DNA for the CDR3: TGTGCCAGCAGCGAAAGCGGTTACAGCACAGATACGCAGTATTTT.

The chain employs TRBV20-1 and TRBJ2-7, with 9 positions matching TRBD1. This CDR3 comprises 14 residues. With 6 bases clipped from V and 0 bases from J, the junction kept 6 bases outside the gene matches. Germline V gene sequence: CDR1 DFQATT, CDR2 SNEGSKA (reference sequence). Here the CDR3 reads CSALGQGTSYEQYF. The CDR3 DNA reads TGCAGTGCCCTCGGACAGGGGACCTCCTACGAGCAGTACTTC.

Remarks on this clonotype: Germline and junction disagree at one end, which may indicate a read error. The CDR3 coding sequence is TGCAGTACTAGACCTCCCGGGCCCAACTTAAACTATGGCTACACCTTC. Translated: CSTRPPGPNLNYGYTF. The chain recombines TRBV20-1 with TRBJ2-1; D unclear. The end of the DNA fits TRBJ1-2 better, so the J call may be wrong. The CDR3 sequence is 16 residues long. From germline, CDR1 is DFQATT and CDR2 SNEGSKA (reference sequence).

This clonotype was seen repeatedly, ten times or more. The DNA of the CDR3 is TGCGCCAGCAGCCTTTTGCGTGGGGGAGATACGCAGTATTTT. Its protein is CASSLLRGGDTQYF. This chain joins TRBV5-1 and TRBJ2-3; D tentatively fits TRBD1 or TRBD2 (5 bases each). The V end lost 4 bases, the J end lost 5 bases, and 14 bases lay between the germline ends. The CDR3 totals 14 residues. CDR1 is SGHRS and CDR2 is YFSETQ in the germline V gene.

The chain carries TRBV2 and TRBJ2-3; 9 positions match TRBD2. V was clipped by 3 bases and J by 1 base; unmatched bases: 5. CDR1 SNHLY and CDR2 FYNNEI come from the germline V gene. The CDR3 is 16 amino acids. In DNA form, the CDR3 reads TGTGCCAGCAGTGATTGGCGGGGGGGAGGCACAGATACGCAGTATTTT. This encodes CASSDWRGGGTDTQYF.